This T cell receptor (beta chain) appears in the sequencing data of a study of T cells in Graves' hyperthyroidism and ophthalmopathy. Amplified regions were TCR beta CDR3 sequences from RNA transcripts. First-round RT-PCR of the TCR CDR3 relied on the HTBI primer set. TCRdb fed the multiplex PCR reads into MiXCR, producing one record per CDR3 protein. The table includes 640,000 or so distinct CDR3 sequences, 13% to 15% detected once. Trimming took 2 bases from V and 2 from J; bases not matched to a gene: 6. CDR1 is LGHDT and CDR2 is YNNKEL in the germline V gene (reference sequence). This CDR3 has 16 residues. Ten or more counts support this clonotype.

The chain combines TRBV3-1 with TRBJ2-3; 8 positions match TRBD2. Sequences were obtained from blood. This TCR was recovered from a woman aged 18 to 35 with Graves' ophthalmopathy. The CDR3 loop is CASSQKAGGVTDTQYF. CDR3 DNA: TGTGCCAGCAGCCAAAAGGCGGGAGGCGTCACAGATACGCAGTATTTT.